This T cell receptor (beta chain) derives from a study of beta chain features in type 1 diabetes. Trimming cost V 0 bases and J 1 base, with 6 bases left between them. The CDR3 is 14 residues long. Germline lookup yields CDR1 ENHRY and CDR2 SYGVKD. In this sample, this clone turned up a few times. Sequencing targeted expressed TCRB transcripts, as all isolated RNA had been reverse transcribed. Some clones are missing from TCRdb's copy, which holds only in-frame ones; the method was immunoSEQ multiplex PCR. The data contain fewer than 900,000 clones, 17% of them seen just once; the ten biggest clones take up about 0.02%.

The TCR originated in a woman aged 18-29 years in good health. Specimen: naive CD4+ T cells from blood. This rearrangement joins TRBV10-3 to TRBJ1-1; no clear D. CDR3 sequence reads: CAISESWGNTEAFF. CDR3 nucleotides: TGTGCCATCAGTGAGTCGTGGGGGAACACTGAAGCTTTCTTT.